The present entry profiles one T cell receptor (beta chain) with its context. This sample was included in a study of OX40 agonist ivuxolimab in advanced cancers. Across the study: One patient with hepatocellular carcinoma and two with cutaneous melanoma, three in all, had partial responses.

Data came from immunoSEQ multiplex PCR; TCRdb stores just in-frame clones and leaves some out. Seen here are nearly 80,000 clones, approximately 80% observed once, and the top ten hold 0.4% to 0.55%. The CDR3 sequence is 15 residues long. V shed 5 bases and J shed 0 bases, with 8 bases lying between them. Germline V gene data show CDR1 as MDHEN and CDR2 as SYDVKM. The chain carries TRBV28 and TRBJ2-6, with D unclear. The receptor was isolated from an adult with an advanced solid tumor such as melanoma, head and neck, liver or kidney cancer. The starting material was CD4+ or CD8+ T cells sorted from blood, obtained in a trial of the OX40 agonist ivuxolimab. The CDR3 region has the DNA TGTGCCAGCAGTCTCAGACCCTCTGGGGCCAACGTCCTGACTTTC. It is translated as CASSLRPSGANVLTF.